This entry lists 14 T cell receptor beta chains sequenced from one sample in a study of blood T cell repertoires in COVID-19. TCRdb's table, derived via immunoSEQ multiplex PCR, lists solely in-frame clones and lacks some. Of around 160,000 clones in the sample, about 85% were seen once. What was sequenced was PBMCs or T cells enriched from blood (not recorded which). Every receptor here comes from a woman aged 40 to 50 who had been exposed to COVID-19.

V and J are TRBV27 and TRBJ1-6; D not certain. Germline CDR1 and CDR2: MNHEY and SMNVEV (reference sequence). With 6 bases removed from V and 10 bases from J, the gap between germline ends came to 13 bases. This CDR3 region has 13 residues. In DNA form, the CDR3 reads TGTGCCAGCAGGTTCCCGGGAGACTCACCCCTCCACTTT. Its translation is CASRFPGDSPLHF.

This clone has a single count. V and J are TRBV4-3 and TRBJ2-3, with 9 nucleotides matching TRBD1. Losses at the gene ends were 4 bases for V and 4 bases for J; bases not matched to a gene: 3. The CDR3 runs 14 residues. The germline gives CDR1 LGHNA, CDR2 YSLEER. The CDR3 nucleotides read TGCGCCAGCAGCCTACAGGGGGCCGCAGATACGCAGTATTTT. This codes for CASSLQGAADTQYF.

The genes are TRBV5-6 and TRBJ1-5; 9 bases agree with TRBD1. CDR1 is SGHDT, CDR2 YYEEEE, per germline. The CDR3 is made up of 18 amino acids. The trim removed 1 base at V and 1 base at J, leaving 9 bases unmatched. CDR3 region: CASSLSRTGVLSNQPQHF. The CDR3 DNA is TGTGCCAGCAGCTTGAGTCGGACAGGGGTATTGAGCAATCAGCCCCAGCATTTT.

This clone was found once. This chain joins TRBV3-1 (or the pseudogene TRBV3-2) and TRBJ2-3; 11 bases map to TRBD2. CDR1 is LGHDT, CDR2 YNNKEL, per germline (reference sequence). The ends lost 4 bases at V and 2 bases at J; junction bases unmatched: 5. The CDR3 consists of 16 residues. The CDR3 spells CASSRRLAGTTDTQYF. CDR3 nucleotides: TGTGCCAGCAGCCGACGACTAGCGGGGACCACAGATACGCAGTATTTT.

This chain connects TRBV7-9 to TRBJ1-5, with 8 bases identical to TRBD1. The CDR3 spans 15 residues. V was clipped by 5 bases and J by 5 bases; unmatched bases: 8. The V gene's germline CDR1 is SEHNR and CDR2 FQNEAQ (reference sequence). CDR3 sequence reads: CASSPTGVGHQPQHF. CDR3 in DNA: TGTGCCAGCAGCCCGACAGGGGTGGGGCATCAGCCCCAGCATTTT.

This clone was observed once. V usage is TRBV9 and J usage is TRBJ2-1, with 8 nucleotides matching TRBD2. Germline trimming cut 3 bases from V and 8 bases from J; bases unmatched to any gene: 13. CDR3 length equals 16 residues. Germline assignment: CDR1 SGDLS and CDR2 YYNGEE. DNA for the CDR3: TGTGCCAGCAGCGAACCCGGGACTAGTGATGTGGATGAGCAGTTCTTC. Its protein is CASSEPGTSDVDEQFF.

Points on this clone: The junction shows a germline mismatch at one end, possibly a read error. This chain joins TRBV6-1 and TRBJ2-1, with 8 bases identical to TRBD2. CDR3 size: 12 residues. CDR1 MNHNS and CDR2 SASEGT come from the germline V gene. The CDR3 nucleotides read TGTGCCGGCAGAGGACTAGCCAATGAGCAGTTCTTC. Translation: CAGRGLANEQFF.

This clone was observed a few times. The J gene is TRBJ1-2, the V gene TRBV6-5; weak D call: TRBD1 (6 bases). Trimming cost V 10 bases and J 5 bases, with 23 bases left between them. CDR3 length: 15 residues. Germline V gives CDR1 MNHEY, CDR2 SVGAGI. DNA for the CDR3: TGTGCCATCTCCCCCGGGGGGGCGCAGTTTTATGGCTACACCTTC. Its protein product is CAISPGGAQFYGYTF.

This chain connects TRBV29-1 to TRBJ2-1, with TRBD2 matching over 8 bases. The ends lost 5 bases at V and 0 bases at J; junction bases unmatched: 3. This CDR3 is 14 amino acids long. CDR1 and CDR2 (germline): SQVTM, ANQGSEA. Written as DNA, the CDR3 is TGCAGCGTTATCAGCGGGGGCTCCTACAATGAGCAGTTCTTC. Encoded protein: CSVISGGSYNEQFF.

The chain couples TRBV27 to TRBJ2-2; D possibly corresponds to TRBD1 (6 bases). The CDR3 is made up of 15 amino acids. Germline values: CDR1 MNHEY, CDR2 SMNVEV (reference sequence). Trimming took 5 bases from V and 4 from J, leaving 14 bases between them. CDR3 sequence: CASSTRQDPTGELFF. In nucleotides, the CDR3 is TGTGCCAGCAGTACCCGACAGGACCCCACCGGGGAGCTGTTTTTT.

J is TRBJ2-7 and V is TRBV5-1; 7 positions match TRBD2. CDR3 length: 14 residues. V lost 7 bases to trimming and J lost 0 bases; unmatched junction nucleotides: 7. Germline values: CDR1 SGHRS, CDR2 YFSETQ. The CDR3 loop reads CASSSGDSSYEQYF. Here the CDR3 DNA reads TGCGCCAGCTCTAGCGGCGACAGCTCCTACGAGCAGTACTTC.

A single count supports this clone. The chain is built from TRBV5-1 and TRBJ1-1; D gene ambiguous. The CDR3 sequence is 15 residues long. Per the germline V gene, CDR1 is SGHRS and CDR2 is YFSETQ. The V and J ends lost 4 bases and 6 bases respectively, with 19 bases between them. CDR3 DNA sequence: TGCGCCAGCAGCCAGACCGGGGATTCGGGCGCTGAAGCTTTCTTT. Translation gives CASSQTGDSGAEAFF. Variable domain in full (rest from reference TRBV5-1 and TRBJ1-1): KAGVTQTPRYLIKTRGQQVTLSCSPISGHRSVSWYQQTPGQGLQFLFEYFSETQRNKGNFPGRFSGRQFSNSRSEMNVSTLELGDSALYLCASSQTGDSGAEAFFGQGTRLTVV.

The V gene is TRBV5-6, the J gene TRBJ1-6; TRBD1 might be the D (6 bases). The CDR3 runs 15 residues. Germline lookup yields CDR1 SGHDT and CDR2 YYEEEE. V lost 4 bases and J lost 10, with 18 bases in between. CDR3 loop: CASSLEGHTISPLHF. Here the CDR3 DNA reads TGTGCCAGCAGCCTGGAGGGACATACGATCTCACCCCTCCACTTT.

The CDR3 DNA reads as TGTGCCAGCAGCGCCCGGGACAGGGGGTATTCACCCCTCCACTTT. Its translation is CASSARDRGYSPLHF. This rearrangement joins TRBV7-9 to TRBJ1-6; 11 positions agree with TRBD1. V shed 5 bases, J shed 8 bases, and the junction held 5 bases outside the gene matches. Germline CDR1 SEHNR, CDR2 FQNEAQ (reference sequence). The CDR3 is 15 amino acids.